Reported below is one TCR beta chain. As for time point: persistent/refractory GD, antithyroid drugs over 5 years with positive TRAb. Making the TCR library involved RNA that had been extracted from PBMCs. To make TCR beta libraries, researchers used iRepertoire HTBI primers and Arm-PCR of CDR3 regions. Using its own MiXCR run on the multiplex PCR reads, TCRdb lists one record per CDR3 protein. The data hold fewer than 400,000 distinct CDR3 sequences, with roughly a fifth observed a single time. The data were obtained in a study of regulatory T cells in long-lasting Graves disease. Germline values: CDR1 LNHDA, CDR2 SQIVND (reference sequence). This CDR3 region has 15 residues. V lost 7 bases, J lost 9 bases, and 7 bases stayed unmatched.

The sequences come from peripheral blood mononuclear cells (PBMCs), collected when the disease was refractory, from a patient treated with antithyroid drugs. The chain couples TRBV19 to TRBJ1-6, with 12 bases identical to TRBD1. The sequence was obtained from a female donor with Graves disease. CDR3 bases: TGTGCCAGTACCCCGGGACAGGGGGCAGTTTCACCCCTCCACTTT. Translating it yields CASTPGQGAVSPLHF.